The 20 T cell receptor beta chains presented below share a single source sample, sequenced in a study of technical replicates of blood from a handful of donors. Here immunoSEQ multiplex PCR was the method, and the copy in TCRdb shows in-frame clones only, minus some. The sample has roughly 71,000 clones; just under 95% are singletons. Specimen: T cells isolated from PBMCs. All receptors come from a human donor in good health.

The rearrangement joins TRBV19 to TRBJ2-5; possible D gene TRBD2, 6 bases. The germline gives CDR1 LNHDA, CDR2 SQIVND (reference sequence). V lost 1 base to trimming and J lost 5 bases, with 14 bases between them. The CDR3 contains 15 residues. Here the CDR3 DNA reads TGTGCCAGTAGTATAGTCCCGGGAGTTATGGAGACCCAGTACTTC. Its protein is CASSIVPGVMETQYF.

The chain employs TRBV6-5 and TRBJ1-1; D is possibly TRBD1 (5 bases). Trimming stripped 5 bases from V and 6 bases from J, with 10 bases between. The CDR3 loop spans 12 amino acids. The germline V gene encodes CDR1 MNHEY and CDR2 SVGAGI. The CDR3 spells CASSTGGAEAFF. The CDR3 coding sequence is TGTGCCAGCAGTACGGGGGGAGCTGAAGCTTTCTTT.

The chain combines TRBV28 with TRBJ1-5; TRBD1 matches 9 bases. The CDR3 runs 18 residues. CDR1 and CDR2 (germline): MDHEN, SYDVKM. V was pared by 5 bases and J by 1 base, with 12 bases of the junction left unmatched. CDR3 amino acids: CASSLGTGLFLSNQPQHF. The CDR3 nucleotides are TGTGCCAGCAGTCTCGGGACAGGGTTGTTCTTGAGCAATCAGCCCCAGCATTTT.

This chain links TRBV19 with TRBJ2-7, with D maybe TRBD2 (6 bases). This CDR3 region has 14 residues. Trimming removed 5 bases at V and 1 base at J, with 12 bases between. The germline V gene encodes CDR1 LNHDA and CDR2 SQIVND (reference sequence). The CDR3: CASSWDWESYEQYF. The CDR3 DNA sequence: TGTGCCAGTAGTTGGGACTGGGAATCCTACGAGCAGTACTTC.

This clone was observed once. The chain couples TRBV18 to TRBJ1-4; D is perhaps TRBD1 (6 bases). The CDR3 has 17 amino acids. Germline loops: CDR1 KGHSH, CDR2 LQKENI. V lost 0 bases to trimming and J lost 0 bases, with 11 bases between them. CDR3 loop: CASSPPTGIATNEKLFF. DNA for the CDR3: TGTGCCAGCTCACCACCGACAGGAATCGCAACTAATGAAAAACTGTTTTTT.

This chain connects TRBV30 to TRBJ1-2; possible D gene TRBD1, 6 bases. V lost 4 bases and J 8 bases, leaving 23 bases between the germline ends. Germline CDR1 reads GTSNPN; CDR2 reads SVGIG (reference sequence). The CDR3 has 15 amino acids. The CDR3 loop is CAWTLRQDTMGGYTF. The DNA for the CDR3 is TGTGCCTGGACCCTACGACAGGACACTATGGGAGGCTACACCTTC. The full variable domain, completed using reference TRBV30 and TRBJ1-2, is SQTIHQWPATLVQPVGSPLSLECTVEGTSNPNLYWYRQAAGRGLQLLFYSVGIGQISSEVPQNLSASRPQDRQFILSSKKLLLSDSGFYLCAWTLRQDTMGGYTFGSGTRLTVV.

In DNA form, the CDR3 reads TGTGCCAGCAGCCTCAGACGGACAGGGGGGGAACTTGGCTACACCTTC. This encodes CASSLRRTGGELGYTF. The gene calls are TRBV11-2 and TRBJ1-2; 10 nucleotides agree with TRBD1. Germline CDR1 reads SGHAT; CDR2 reads FQNNGV. Trimming at V came to 5 bases and at J to 7 bases, leaving 13 bases not matched to a gene. This CDR3 is 16 amino acids long.

The rearrangement links TRBV6-5 to TRBJ2-3, with a tentative D call TRBD2 (7 bases). V lost 5 bases and J lost 3, with 15 bases in between. From germline, CDR1 is MNHEY and CDR2 SVGAGI. The CDR3 extends over 15 amino acids. CDR3 residues: CASSPWGGTTDTQYF. CDR3 bases: TGTGCCAGCAGTCCTTGGGGGGGCACGACAGATACGCAGTATTTT.

This chain joins TRBV10-2 and TRBJ2-1; 11 nucleotides line up with TRBD2. This CDR3 has 15 amino acids. Trimming removed 3 bases from V and 3 bases from J; junction bases left unmatched: 1. The V gene's germline CDR1 is WSHSY and CDR2 SAAADI. CDR3: CASSELAGVYNEQFF. Written as DNA, the CDR3 is TGCGCCAGCAGTGAACTAGCGGGAGTCTACAATGAGCAGTTCTTC.

CDR3 residues: CASSFSGGYNEQFF. Written as DNA, the CDR3 is TGTGCCAGCAGCTTTAGCGGGGGCTACAATGAGCAGTTCTTC. The chain uses TRBV11-3 and TRBJ2-1; 9 positions match TRBD2. Germline V gene data show CDR1 as SGHNT and CDR2 as YENEEA. CDR3 length: 14 amino acids. V was pared by 3 bases and J by 3 bases, with 0 bases of the junction left unmatched.

The genes are TRBV5-6 and TRBJ2-7; perhaps TRBD1 as D (5 bases). This CDR3 spans 13 amino acids. Germline assignment: CDR1 SGHDT and CDR2 YYEEEE. The V and J ends lost 3 bases and 7 bases respectively, with 14 bases between them. The DNA of the CDR3 is TGTGCCAGCAGCTGGGAAGCAGGGAATGAGCAGTACTTC. This codes for CASSWEAGNEQYF.

The chain is built from TRBV11-2 and TRBJ2-7; TRBD1 is a possible D gene (5 bases). The V end lost 3 bases, the J end lost 6 bases, and 12 bases lay between the germline ends. The CDR3 sequence is 13 residues long. Germline values: CDR1 SGHAT, CDR2 FQNNGV. In DNA form, the CDR3 reads TGTGCCAGCAGCTTGAGCCAGGACACCGAGCAGTACTTC. Translated: CASSLSQDTEQYF.

This chain links TRBV25-1 with TRBJ2-3; 10 positions match TRBD2. In germline, CDR1 is MGHDK, CDR2 SYGVNS. With V trimmed by 4 bases and J by 1 base, 2 bases remained unmatched. The CDR3 contains 15 residues. CDR3 sequence: CASSGGTSGTDTQYF. In DNA form, the CDR3 reads TGTGCCAGCAGTGGTGGGACTAGCGGCACAGATACGCAGTATTTT.

V is TRBV28 and J is TRBJ2-3; D may be TRBD1 (5 bases). Trimming pared 5 bases from V and 1 base from J, leaving 13 bases between. The germline CDR1 and CDR2 sequences are MDHEN and SYDVKM. CDR3 length equals 15 residues. CDR3 sequence reads: CASSIAGLGTDTQYF. CDR3 coding DNA: TGTGCCAGCAGTATAGCAGGGTTGGGCACAGATACGCAGTATTTT.

The gene calls are TRBV4-2 and TRBJ1-5; D may be TRBD1 (6 bases). V was trimmed by 4 bases and J by 5 bases, leaving 9 bases between them. CDR3 size: 13 residues. In germline, CDR1 is LGHNA, CDR2 YNFKEQ. CDR3 DNA: TGTGCCAGCAGCCCCAGGGGAGATCAGCCCCAGCATTTT. It is translated as CASSPRGDQPQHF.

The chain employs TRBV7-8 and TRBJ1-1, with D perhaps TRBD1 (6 bases). Trimming shortened V by 1 base and J by 4 bases, and 13 bases separated the two germline ends. This CDR3 is built from 15 residues. Germline V gene sequence: CDR1 SGHVS, CDR2 FQNEAQ. Here the CDR3 reads CASSLDGGLGTEAFF. The DNA of the CDR3 is TGTGCCAGCAGCTTAGACGGGGGGCTAGGCACTGAAGCTTTCTTT.

The chain employs TRBV11-2 and TRBJ1-3; maybe TRBD1 (6 bases). The CDR3 consists of 15 residues. The V and J ends lost 2 bases and 4 bases respectively, with 12 bases between them. The germline V gene has CDR1 SGHAT and CDR2 FQNNGV. The DNA for the CDR3 is TGTGCCAGCAGCTTAAGGTCAGGGACAGGAAACACCATATATTTT. This sequence encodes CASSLRSGTGNTIYF. The full variable domain, with the rest looked up from reference TRBV11-2 and TRBJ1-3, is EAGVAQSPRYKIIEKRQSVAFWCNPISGHATLYWYQQILGQGPKLLIQFQNNGVVDDSQLPKDRFSAERLKGVDSTLKIQPAKLEDSAVYLCASSLRSGTGNTIYFGEGSWLTVV.

This chain links TRBV6-5 with TRBJ2-1, with 10 bases identical to TRBD2. Looked up from germline, CDR1 is MNHEY and CDR2 is SVGAGI. This CDR3 contains 15 residues. V lost 5 bases and J lost 9; bases outside the gene matches: 10. CDR3 bases: TGTGCCAGCAGTGCGGTCAGCGGGAGGGAGGTTGAGCAGTTCTTC. Protein sequence: CASSAVSGREVEQFF.

The CDR3 loop is CASSQEWGGSEQYF. CDR3 DNA: TGTGCCAGCAGCCAAGAATGGGGAGGGTCCGAGCAGTACTTC. The chain joins TRBV14 to TRBJ2-7, with 7 nucleotides matching TRBD2. V lost 0 bases and J lost 6; bases outside the gene matches: 5. This CDR3 spans 14 amino acids. CDR1 SGHDN and CDR2 FVKESK come from the germline V gene.

The rearrangement links TRBV4-3 to TRBJ2-2; no definite D call. V was pared by 0 bases and J by 4 bases, with 9 bases between. This CDR3 spans 15 amino acids. The V gene's germline CDR1 is LGHNA and CDR2 YSLEER. Written as DNA, the CDR3 is TGCGCCAGCAGCCAAGAAGGTGGAGTCACCGGGGAGCTGTTTTTT. Protein: CASSQEGGVTGELFF.